This is a list of T cell receptor beta chains from one sample in a study of CD8 T cells in ankylosing spondylitis. Via MiXCR, TCRdb re-called the 5' RACE reads, giving one row per CDR3 protein. The table has around 39,000 distinct CDR3 sequences, approximately 11% seen once. The sequenced sample consisted of synovial fluid, either unsorted or a sorted T cell fraction (not recorded which). The receptors derive from a male donor with ankylosing spondylitis. CDR3s include the opening cysteine and the closing phenylalanine or tryptophan. D genes are given only for firm matches. Rows give clone size only sometimes, using once, few, many, or a class for an expanded clone.

size	D	V	J	CDR3	DNA
few	-	TRBV7-6	TRBJ1-2	CASSLGRTNYGYTF	TGTGCCAGCAGCTTAGGCCGGACCAACTATGGCTACACCTTC
few	TRBD2	TRBV7-6	TRBJ2-1	CASSPRRERSNEQFF	TGTGCCAGCAGCCCACGGCGGGAGAGGAGTAATGAGCAGTTCTTC
few	-	TRBV7-9	TRBJ1-2	CASSGTGTPYYGYTF	TGTGCCAGCAGCGGAACCGGGACACCCTACTATGGCTACACCTTC
many	-	TRBV7-9	TRBJ2-1	CASSFRAVSSYNEQFF	TGTGCCAGCAGCTTCCGGGCCGTGAGCTCCTACAATGAGCAGTTCTTC
-	TRBD1	TRBV3-1	TRBJ2-1	CASSKTGDNEQFF	TGTGCCAGCAGCAAAACAGGGGACAATGAGCAGTTCTTC
-	-	TRBV25-1	TRBJ1-2	CASSRRGVDGYTF	TGTGCCAGCAGTAGGAGGGGGGTTGATGGCTACACCTTC
-	TRBD2	TRBV20-1	TRBJ2-3	CSASKGGRLDTQYF	TGCAGTGCGTCGAAGGGCGGGAGGCTCGATACGCAGTATTTT
many	-	TRBV29-1	TRBJ2-6	CSVETGFTGANVLTF	TGCAGCGTTGAAACGGGGTTCACTGGGGCCAACGTCCTGACTTTC
-	-	TRBV20-1	TRBJ2-7	CSARDGGYEQYF	TGCAGTGCTAGAGATGGGGGCTACGAGCAGTACTTC
few	TRBD2	TRBV27	TRBJ2-1	CASSLAGSEQFF	TGTGCCAGCAGCTTAGCGGGGTCTGAGCAGTTCTTC
-	-	TRBV15	TRBJ1-1	CTTSTQVHPEAFF	TGTACCACCAGCACACAGGTCCACCCTGAAGCTTTCTTT
many	-	TRBV4-1	TRBJ2-2	CASSQVRRGTGELFF	TGCGCCAGCAGCCAAGTGAGAAGGGGCACCGGGGAGCTGTTTTTT
many	TRBD2	TRBV19	TRBJ2-5	CASSIRGLAGWQETQYF	TGTGCCAGTAGTATAAGAGGACTAGCGGGGTGGCAAGAGACCCAGTACTTC
few	-	TRBV28	TRBJ2-3	CASSPLRLGGDTQYF	TGTGCCAGCAGTCCCCTGCGACTAGGGGGAGATACGCAGTATTTT
-	TRBD1	TRBV27	TRBJ2-7	CASRATGTGVSYEQYF	TGTGCCAGTCGAGCGACCGGGACAGGGGTCTCCTACGAGCAGTACTTC
few	-	TRBV21-1	TRBJ2-3	CASGPGPLNSDTQYF	TGTGCCAGCGGACCGGGTCCTCTTAATTCAGATACGCAGTATTTT
many	TRBD2	TRBV29-1	TRBJ2-1	CSVTGTSGRARYNEQFF	TGCAGCGTCACCGGGACTAGCGGGAGGGCGCGGTACAATGAGCAGTTCTTC
-	-	TRBV29-1	TRBJ2-3	CSVIWSARTDTQYF	TGCAGCGTTATTTGGAGCGCACGCACAGATACGCAGTATTTT
many	-	TRBV19	TRBJ1-2	CASSAGTYGYTF	TGTGCCAGTAGTGCCGGAACCTATGGCTACACCTTC
few	-	TRBV12-3/TRBV12-4	TRBJ1-2	CASSLTPDSGGYTF	TGTGCCAGCAGTCTCACCCCGGACAGCGGAGGCTACACCTTC
few	-	TRBV10-2	TRBJ1-4	CASSESIGGVGYEKLFF	TGCGCCAGCAGTGAGTCGATCGGTGGGGTTGGGTATGAAAAACTGTTTTTT
many	-	TRBV4-3	TRBJ2-3	CASSGGSKDTQYF	TGCGCCAGCAGCGGTGGGAGCAAAGATACGCAGTATTTT
few	TRBD2	TRBV6-5	TRBJ2-7	CASSYSIPSGRVWNEQYF	TGTGCCAGCAGTTACTCGATACCTAGCGGGAGGGTCTGGAACGAGCAGTACTTC
few	-	TRBV4-3	TRBJ1-6	CASSQEGVENSPLHF	TGCGCCAGCAGCCAAGAAGGGGTCGAAAATTCACCCCTCCACTTT
many	-	TRBV7-2	TRBJ1-1	CASSLFQLNTEAFF	TGTGCCAGCAGCTTATTTCAACTGAACACTGAAGCTTTCTTT
many	-	TRBV7-2	TRBJ2-7	CASSRYYEQYF	TGTGCCAGCAGCAGGTACTACGAGCAGTACTTC
many	TRBD2	TRBV7-3	TRBJ2-3	CASSLAGDTDTQYF	TGTGCCAGCAGCTTAGCGGGAGACACAGATACGCAGTATTTT
few	-	TRBV11-2	TRBJ2-7	CASSLAPGNYEQYF	TGTGCCAGCAGCTTAGCCCCAGGAAACTACGAGCAGTACTTC
few	-	TRBV12-5	TRBJ2-5	CASSQGGETQYF	TGTGCTAGCAGTCAGGGGGGAGAGACCCAGTACTTC
-	-	TRBV5-1	TRBJ2-3	CASSLGGDPSTDTQYF	TGCGCCAGCAGCTTGGGGGGTGATCCTAGCACAGATACGCAGTATTTT
many	-	TRBV15	TRBJ2-7	CATSRDQRRGEQYF	TGTGCCACCAGCAGAGATCAGAGGAGGGGCGAGCAGTACTTC
medium-sized	-	TRBV10-3	TRBJ1-1	CAISPGATNTEAFF	TGTGCCATCAGTCCAGGGGCCACAAACACTGAAGCTTTCTTT
few	-	TRBV25-1	TRBJ2-1	CASTAINNEQFF	TGTGCCAGCACGGCCATCAACAATGAGCAGTTCTTC
many	-	TRBV29-1	TRBJ2-1	CSVGVESGNEQFF	TGCAGCGTTGGAGTAGAGAGCGGAAATGAGCAGTTCTTC
many	-	TRBV15	TRBJ2-3	CATSRDPAGTILLDTQYF	TGTGCCACCAGCAGAGATCCGGCGGGGACAATCTTATTAGATACGCAGTATTTT
-	TRBD2	TRBV7-9	TRBJ2-7	CASRPPGLANHEQYF	TGTGCCAGCAGGCCTCCGGGACTAGCCAATCACGAGCAGTACTTC
many	TRBD1	TRBV7-6	TRBJ1-1	CASSPLGQTNTEAFF	TGTGCCAGCAGCCCCTTGGGACAGACAAACACTGAAGCTTTCTTT
-	TRBD1	TRBV11-2	TRBJ2-7	CASSFERTGEQYF	TGTGCCAGCAGCTTCGAAAGGACAGGCGAGCAGTACTTC
few	-	TRBV6-1	TRBJ2-5	CASSISEGWRQETQYF	TGTGCCAGCAGTATCTCCGAGGGTTGGAGACAAGAGACCCAGTACTTC
many	TRBD2	TRBV19	TRBJ2-7	CASSSSVTSGRHEQYF	TGTGCCAGTAGCTCATCCGTAACTAGCGGGAGGCACGAGCAGTACTTC
-	-	TRBV28	TRBJ2-1	CASSRGPGRYNEQFF	TGTGCCAGCAGTCGAGGCCCGGGCCGCTACAATGAGCAGTTCTTC
many	-	TRBV2	TRBJ2-7	CASSEARSREQYF	TGTGCCAGCAGTGAAGCGCGGTCCCGGGAGCAGTACTTC
-	-	TRBV7-2	TRBJ1-2	CASSLDAAGAGYTF	TGTGCCAGCAGCTTAGATGCGGCAGGGGCTGGCTACACCTTC
-	-	TRBV29-1	TRBJ1-2	CSAAGGSRSYGYTF	TGCAGCGCCGCTGGGGGGAGCAGGTCGTATGGCTACACCTTC
many	-	TRBV9	TRBJ2-7	CASSGSTTYEQYF	TGTGCCAGCAGCGGATCTACTACCTACGAGCAGTACTTC
many	TRBD2	TRBV12-3/TRBV12-4	TRBJ2-1	CASSGLALNEQFF	TGTGCCAGCTCGGGACTAGCTCTCAATGAGCAGTTCTTC
many	TRBD2	TRBV7-6	TRBJ2-1	CASSLRLAGASGEQFF	TGTGCCAGCAGCCTAAGACTAGCGGGAGCCAGTGGTGAGCAGTTCTTC
-	TRBD2	TRBV7-8	TRBJ2-5	CASSLNPGLAGETQYF	TGTGCCAGCAGCTTAAACCCGGGACTAGCGGGAGAGACCCAGTACTTC
-	-	TRBV6-1	TRBJ2-1	CASSEGLDNEQFF	TGTGCCAGCAGTGAAGGACTAGACAATGAGCAGTTCTTC
many	-	TRBV12-3/TRBV12-4	TRBJ2-5	CASSFALTLAREETQYF	TGTGCCAGCAGTTTCGCCCTTACTTTGGCCAGGGAAGAGACCCAGTACTTC
many	-	TRBV12-3/TRBV12-4	TRBJ2-1	CASSSGEQFF	TGTGCCAGCAGTTCGGGTGAGCAGTTCTTC